The 2 T cell receptor beta chains in this list originate from one sample, sequenced in a study of cytomegalovirus exposure and HLA in healthy donors. 60 Vbeta and 13 Jbeta primers were used in PCR. The assay was immunoSEQ multiplex PCR, and TCRdb's table has in-frame clones only and misses some. Of approximately 120,000 clones in the sample, approximately 17% were seen once. Input material: PBMCs. These receptors were taken from a female donor in good health and CMV-seropositive.

CDR3 protein: CASRGDRAMFF. CDR3 coding DNA: TGTGCCAGCAGGGGTGACAGGGCAATGTTTTTT. J is TRBJ1-4 and V is TRBV2; 7 nucleotides line up with TRBD1. The trim removed 6 bases at V and 15 bases at J, leaving 7 bases unmatched. Per germline, CDR1 SNHLY and CDR2 FYNNEI. The CDR3 length is 11 residues.

CDR3 region: CASSVAARLNYGYTF. As DNA, the CDR3 is TGTGCCAGCAGCGTAGCCGCCAGACTAAACTATGGCTACACCTTC. The J gene is TRBJ1-2, the V gene TRBV9; D ambiguous. This CDR3 spans 15 amino acids. From germline, CDR1 is SGDLS and CDR2 YYNGEE. Trimming took off 0 bases at V and 2 bases at J, with 11 bases between the two ends.